The source of this TCR beta chain is a study of T cells in Graves' hyperthyroidism and ophthalmopathy. Germline V gene sequence: CDR1 SNHLY, CDR2 FYNNEI. CDR3 length: 14 amino acids. The ends were cut back, 2 bases at V and 10 bases at J, with 15 bases in the middle. Researchers took RNA transcripts and amplified the TCR beta CDR3 regions from them. Initially, a first-round RT-PCR of the TCR CDR3 employed the HTBI primer set. TCRdb recomputed calls from the multiplex PCR reads with MiXCR, one row per CDR3 protein. The repertoire holds more than 550,000 distinct CDR3 sequences, with approximately 19% as singletons. Based on clinical symptoms, serum thyroxine and TRAb, thyroid ultrasound and orbital computed tomography, diagnoses were reached. Any symptoms of ophthalmopathy came after the first hyperthyroidism diagnosis, from which the blood sample dates. This clonotype was detected ten times or more.

Sequencing was done on a sample of blood. The source of this sequence is a woman aged 45-65 years with Graves' hyperthyroidism that later progressed to Graves' ophthalmopathy. The V gene is TRBV2, the J gene TRBJ2-1; D gene ambiguous. CDR3 region: CASSERVRSVEQFF. The CDR3, as DNA: TGTGCCAGCAGTGAAAGGGTTCGGAGCGTAGAGCAGTTCTTC. The full variable domain, in which reference TRBV2 and TRBJ2-1 provide the parts outside the CDR3, is EPEVTQTPSHQVTQMGQEVILRCVPISNHLYFYWYRQILGQKVEFLVSFYNNEISEKSEIFDDQFSVERPDGSNFTLKIRSTKLEDSAMYFCASSERVRSVEQFFGPGTRLTVL.